Shown below are 29 T cell receptor beta chains from a single sample sequenced in a study of T cell changes during pregnancy in multiple sclerosis. TCRdb's table, derived via immunoSEQ multiplex PCR, lists solely in-frame clones and lacks some. The data show roughly 99,000 clones, with 92% seen just once and about 2.3% held by the top ten. This material consisted of peripheral blood, taken after pregnancy. All receptors come from a female donor in good health, enrolled as a control in a pregnancy study.

The chain links TRBV4-1 to TRBJ2-7; TRBD2 aligns across 9 bases. The CDR3 is 15 residues long. The ends lost 2 bases at V and 5 bases at J; junction bases unmatched: 7. Germline V lookup: CDR1 MGHRA, CDR2 YSYEKL. The CDR3 DNA follows: TGCGCCAGCAGCCAACGGGCTAGCGGGACCCACGAGCAGTACTTC. Amino acids: CASSQRASGTHEQYF.

The rearrangement joins TRBV10-2 to TRBJ1-2; TRBD1 agrees at 9 bases. The CDR3 covers 16 residues. Looked up from germline, CDR1 is WSHSY and CDR2 is SAAADI. The V and J ends lost 5 bases and 4 bases, in that order; junction bases with no gene match: 11. The CDR3 here is CASSPTGGGYGYGYTF. The CDR3 DNA is TGCGCCAGCAGTCCAACAGGGGGCGGGTACGGCTATGGCTACACCTTC.

The rearrangement links TRBV28 to TRBJ1-5, with D perhaps TRBD1 (5 bases). V lost 7 bases and J lost 4, with 11 bases in between. Germline lookup yields CDR1 MDHEN and CDR2 SYDVKM. The CDR3 runs to 13 residues. The CDR3 DNA reads TGTGCCAGCATTAGGGGTCTGAATCAGCCCCAGCATTTT. Encoded protein: CASIRGLNQPQHF. Complete variable domain (other parts from reference TRBV28 and TRBJ1-5): DVKVTQSSRYLVKRTGEKVFLECVQDMDHENMFWYRQDPGLGLRLIYFSYDVKMKEKGDIPEGYSVSREKKERFSLILESASTNQTSMYLCASIRGLNQPQHFGDGTRLSIL.

This sequence joins TRBV4-1 and TRBJ1-2; 8 bases are a match to TRBD1. The CDR3 sequence is 14 residues long. Trimming removed 4 bases from V and 8 bases from J; junction bases left unmatched: 9. The germline V gene has CDR1 MGHRA and CDR2 YSYEKL. Here the CDR3 DNA reads TGCGCCAGCAGCCTTTTCGACAGGGGCAGCGGCTACACCTTC. It specifies CASSLFDRGSGYTF.

This chain uses TRBV11-2 with TRBJ1-2, with D hard to call. The CDR3 runs 13 residues. V lost 5 bases, J lost 5 bases, and 12 bases lay in between. From germline, CDR1 is SGHAT and CDR2 FQNNGV. The CDR3 spells CASSPPAGYGYTF. CDR3 nucleotide sequence: TGTGCCAGCAGCCCCCCCGCCGGTTATGGCTACACCTTC.

The chain combines TRBV2 with TRBJ2-6, with unresolved D. Germline V CDR1 and CDR2: SNHLY, FYNNEI. V was trimmed by 11 bases and J by 0 bases, leaving 11 bases between them. The CDR3 totals 14 residues. The CDR3 DNA reads as TGTGCCTTCCTCTACCGCTCTGGGGCCAACGTCCTGACTTTC. Translating it yields CAFLYRSGANVLTF.

CDR3 residues: CASTYSIVTGELFF. CDR3 bases: TGTGCCAGTACTTATTCTATCGTCACCGGGGAGCTGTTTTTT. This sequence joins TRBV19 and TRBJ2-2; no clear D. The V end was cut by 7 bases, the J end by 4 bases, with 13 bases between. The germline gives CDR1 LNHDA, CDR2 SQIVND (reference sequence). The length of the CDR3 is 14 residues.

A note on this clone: The CDR3 end shows no conserved phenylalanine or tryptophan, and so a read error is likely. No DNA is shown, since the ends of the CDR3 on it are uncertain; the CDR3 is the one TCRdb lists. The chain has TRBV12-1 and TRBJ2-7; the DNA was not compared with TRBD2, the D call given in the table. TRBV12-1 represents a pseudogene. With termini counted, the CDR3 has 11 amino acids. The CDR3 reads CARPRGGQDVC.

The rearrangement uses TRBV15 and TRBJ2-7, with a tentative D call TRBD1 (8 bases). V gave up 4 bases and J gave up 3 bases, with 16 bases separating them. Germline V gives CDR1 LNHNV, CDR2 YYDKDF (reference sequence). CDR3 length: 15 residues. The CDR3: CATSKTQGGNYEQYF. The DNA of the CDR3 is TGTGCCACCAGCAAGACACAGGGGGGGAACTACGAGCAGTACTTC.

CDR3 DNA: TGTGCCAGCAACAGGGGCCACCAGTTCTTC. The encoded protein is CASNRGHQFF. The chain recombines TRBV6-1 with TRBJ2-1, with TRBD1 matching over 7 bases. Unmatched junction bases numbered 4, after V lost 7 bases and J lost 13 bases. The V gene's germline CDR1 is MNHNS and CDR2 SASEGT. The CDR3 is 10 residues long.

The V call is TRBV28, the J call TRBJ1-1, with D possibly matching TRBD1 (6 bases). This CDR3 contains 15 residues. Per germline, CDR1 MDHEN and CDR2 SYDVKM. V lost 7 bases and J 1 base, leaving 16 bases between the germline ends. CDR3 DNA sequence: TGTGCCAGCACCGCAGGGGAAGGTGGGAACACTGAAGCTTTCTTT. It yields the protein CASTAGEGGNTEAFF.

The chain employs TRBV19 and TRBJ2-1; TRBD2 matches 13 bases. Germline loops: CDR1 LNHDA, CDR2 SQIVND (reference sequence). V gave up 3 bases and J gave up 0 bases; unmatched junction bases: 8. The CDR3 extends over 19 amino acids. The CDR3 DNA reads TGTGCCAGTAGTATCCAGGGACTAGCGGGAATTAGCTCCTACAATGAGCAGTTCTTC. Amino acid sequence: CASSIQGLAGISSYNEQFF.

This clone occurred a few times. The rearrangement joins TRBV16 to TRBJ1-6, with TRBD1 as a possible D gene (6 bases). V lost 4 bases to trimming and J lost 6 bases, with 13 bases between them. This CDR3 comprises 15 residues. Germline lookup yields CDR1 KGHSY and CDR2 FQNENV. CDR3 protein: CASSLTGPGNSPLHF. CDR3 nucleotides: TGTGCCAGCAGCCTAACAGGGCCGGGTAATTCACCCCTCCACTTT.

V usage is TRBV14 and J usage is TRBJ2-1; the match to TRBD1 covers 8 bases. The V gene's germline CDR1 is SGHDN and CDR2 FVKESK. Germline trimming cut 2 bases from V and 3 bases from J; bases unmatched to any gene: 6. CDR3 length: 16 amino acids. The CDR3 protein is CASSQLQGEIYNEQFF. In DNA form, the CDR3 reads TGTGCCAGCAGCCAACTACAGGGGGAAATCTACAATGAGCAGTTCTTC.

The chain combines TRBV2 with TRBJ2-1; 13 bases align to TRBD2. J was trimmed by 7 bases and V by 8 bases; bases with no gene match: 8. Germline CDR1 reads SNHLY; CDR2 reads FYNNEI. The CDR3 extends over 15 amino acids. The CDR3 region has the DNA TGTGCCAGCGCCGAACTAGCGGGGGGGATGAATGAGCAGTTCTTC. This codes for CASAELAGGMNEQFF.

A remark on this clone: The same CDR3 is also encoded by other DNA sequences in this sample. This chain uses TRBV7-9 with TRBJ1-1; D unclear. CDR3 length: 16 residues. The V end was cut by 11 bases, the J end by 0 bases, with 22 bases between. From germline, CDR1 is SEHNR and CDR2 FQNEAQ (reference sequence). The CDR3 region is CAAARGSGFLNTEAFF. DNA of the CDR3: TGTGCCGCCGCTCGGGGTTCCGGATTTTTGAACACTGAAGCTTTCTTT.

The V gene is TRBV29-1, the J gene TRBJ2-7, with 8 bases fitting TRBD1. There are 14 residues in the CDR3. CDR1 is SQVTM and CDR2 is ANQGSEA in the germline V gene. The V segment lost 4 bases and the J segment 4 bases; nucleotides outside the gene matches: 9. CDR3 DNA: TGCAGCGTTGGGGGTTCAACAGGGGGGTACGAGCAGTACTTC. As protein: CSVGGSTGGYEQYF.

This clone was seen only once. V usage is TRBV28 and J usage is TRBJ1-1; D is ambiguous. The CDR3 has 13 residues. Germline V gene sequence: CDR1 MDHEN, CDR2 SYDVKM. V lost 9 bases to trimming and J lost 3 bases, with 14 bases between them. The CDR3 protein is CASWTLLDTEAFF. CDR3 nucleotides: TGTGCCAGTTGGACTCTTTTAGACACTGAAGCTTTCTTT. The whole variable domain, filled in from reference TRBV28 and TRBJ1-1, reads DVKVTQSSRYLVKRTGEKVFLECVQDMDHENMFWYRQDPGLGLRLIYFSYDVKMKEKGDIPEGYSVSREKKERFSLILESASTNQTSMYLCASWTLLDTEAFFGQGTRLTVV.

The rearrangement links TRBV6-4 to TRBJ2-1; D may be TRBD2 (5 bases). The V and J ends lost 4 bases and 0 bases respectively, with 10 bases between them. There are 15 residues in the CDR3. Germline V CDR1 and CDR2: MRHNA, SNTAGT. CDR3 sequence (DNA): TGTGCCAGCAGTGTGAACGGGGACTCCTACAATGAGCAGTTCTTC. Translation gives CASSVNGDSYNEQFF.

This chain joins TRBV30 and TRBJ1-6; D perhaps matches TRBD1 (5 bases). Looked up from germline, CDR1 is GTSNPN and CDR2 is SVGIG (reference sequence). This CDR3 comprises 13 residues. V gave up 3 bases and J gave up 10 bases, with 13 bases separating them. In DNA, the CDR3 is TGTGCCTGGAGCCCTGACAGAGACTCACCCCTCCACTTT. Its translation is CAWSPDRDSPLHF. Full variable domain (outside the CDR3, taken from reference TRBV30 and TRBJ1-6): SQTIHQWPATLVQPVGSPLSLECTVEGTSNPNLYWYRQAAGRGLQLLFYSVGIGQISSEVPQNLSASRPQDRQFILSSKKLLLSDSGFYLCAWSPDRDSPLHFGNGTRLTVT.

V and J are TRBV15 and TRBJ1-6; D is ambiguous. Germline CDR1 is LNHNV and CDR2 is YYDKDF (reference sequence). V lost 0 bases and J 10 bases, leaving 7 bases between the germline ends. The CDR3 is 13 residues long. In DNA form, the CDR3 reads TGTGCCACCAGCAGAGATGTCGGGTCACCCCTCCACTTT. Translated, it gives CATSRDVGSPLHF.

This clone was recorded once. The chain recombines TRBV2 with TRBJ1-1; 7 bases fit TRBD1. V trimming: 4 bases; J trimming: 1 base; junction bases outside the gene matches: 6. This CDR3 is built from 15 residues. Germline CDR1 SNHLY, CDR2 FYNNEI. In nucleotides, the CDR3 is TGTGCCAGCAGTGGGGCAGGGGGGACGAACACTGAAGCTTTCTTT. Translated, it gives CASSGAGGTNTEAFF.

The chain combines TRBV27 with TRBJ2-7; 7 positions agree with TRBD2. V was clipped by 0 bases and J by 3 bases; unmatched bases: 8. This CDR3 spans 16 amino acids. The germline CDR1 and CDR2 sequences are MNHEY and SMNVEV (reference sequence). The CDR3 DNA reads TGTGCCAGCAGTTTATCCGTGGGAGGGCTAAACTACGAGCAGTACTTC. Translation gives CASSLSVGGLNYEQYF.

This sequence joins TRBV18 and TRBJ1-5; D ambiguous. This CDR3 is 14 amino acids long. V dropped 3 bases and J dropped 3 bases, with 9 bases sitting between them. Germline V lookup: CDR1 KGHSH, CDR2 LQKENI. The CDR3, as DNA: TGTGCCAGCTCACCGGGCCAGTTCAATCAGCCCCAGCATTTT. Its translation: CASSPGQFNQPQHF.

This clone has only one observation. J is TRBJ1-6 and V is TRBV5-4; 7 bases align to TRBD1. CDR1 and CDR2 from the germline V gene are SGHNT and YYREEE (reference sequence). V was pared by 1 base and J by 7 bases, with 8 bases of the junction left unmatched. The CDR3 contains 16 residues. This chain's CDR3 is CASSLNIGTANSPLHF. CDR3 nucleotide sequence: TGTGCCAGCAGCTTGAACATTGGGACAGCGAATTCACCCCTCCACTTT.

The chain employs TRBV5-1 and TRBJ1-2, with 7 bases aligning to TRBD1. J was trimmed by 2 bases and V by 4 bases; bases with no gene match: 5. From germline, CDR1 is SGHRS and CDR2 YFSETQ. The CDR3 runs to 14 residues. CDR3: CASSPGDSNYGYTF. The CDR3 DNA reads as TGCGCCAGCAGCCCTGGGGACAGCAACTATGGCTACACCTTC. The full variable domain, its missing parts supplied by reference TRBV5-1 and TRBJ1-2, is KAGVTQTPRYLIKTRGQQVTLSCSPISGHRSVSWYQQTPGQGLQFLFEYFSETQRNKGNFPGRFSGRQFSNSRSEMNVSTLELGDSALYLCASSPGDSNYGYTFGSGTRLTVV.

The rearrangement links TRBV5-8 to TRBJ2-2; 8 nucleotides agree with TRBD2. This CDR3 contains 17 residues. Trimming cost V 3 bases and J 5 bases; bases outside gene matches: 12. Germline V gene sequence: CDR1 SGHTS, CDR2 YDEGEE. DNA for the CDR3: TGTGCCAGCAGCTACGCCCCGGGCGGGGGGCCTACCGGGGAGCTGTTTTTT. As protein: CASSYAPGGGPTGELFF.

The V call is TRBV6-5, the J call TRBJ2-5; D is undetermined. V lost 6 bases and J 3 bases, leaving 5 bases between the germline ends. The CDR3 spans 11 residues. From germline, CDR1 is MNHEY and CDR2 SVGAGI. The CDR3 coding sequence is TGTGCCAGCAGCACAGAAGAGACCCAGTACTTC. Amino acid sequence: CASSTEETQYF.

The V gene is TRBV5-1, the J gene TRBJ2-2; no firm D call. The CDR3 contains 15 residues. Trimming left V 1 base short and J 0 bases short, with 7 bases between. The V gene's germline CDR1 is SGHRS and CDR2 YFSETQ. CDR3 amino acids: CASSLNAANTGELFF. CDR3 in DNA: TGCGCCAGCAGCTTGAACGCGGCGAACACCGGGGAGCTGTTTTTT.